A single sample is the source of the 14 T cell receptor beta chains below, sequenced in a study of CXCR3-negative and CXCR3-positive naive CD8 T cells. With UMI labels, 5' RACE was used to prepare the TRB cDNA libraries. TCRdb re-called the 5' RACE reads; one entry per CDR3 protein, DNA not given. The sample spans around 140,000 distinct CDR3 sequences; the ten largest clones claim 0.29%. Sequences were obtained from naive CXCR3- CD8+ T cells from blood. Indicated subset: CD45RO-CCR7+CD27+CD95- naive CD8+ T cells lacking CXCR3 (TNR3-). These receptors all stem from a human donor in good health. Some clones in this sample may be carry-over from other donors' samples.

The chain links TRBV15 to TRBJ2-7; TCRdb reports TRBD2, a call that lacks DNA to check it against. There are 12 residues in the CDR3. Germline lookup yields CDR1 LNHNV and CDR2 YYDKDF (reference sequence). This CDR3 reads CATSSSGPEQYF.

The chain recombines TRBV30 with TRBJ2-1; without DNA, the TCRdb call of TRBD2 cannot be checked. This CDR3 is built from 13 residues. Looked up from germline, CDR1 is GTSNPN and CDR2 is SVGIG (reference sequence). CDR3 sequence reads: CAWSRASYNEQFF.

J is TRBJ1-5 and V is TRBV9; TCRdb names TRBD1, which stays unverified in the absence of DNA. CDR1 SGDLS and CDR2 YYNGEE come from the germline V gene. The CDR3 covers 16 residues. The CDR3 here is CASSVGPGTGYQPQHF.

The rearrangement joins TRBV3-1 to TRBJ2-7; the TCRdb call, TRBD1, lacks DNA for checking. This CDR3 region has 15 residues. Germline CDR1 LGHDT, CDR2 YNNKEL (reference sequence). The chain's CDR3 is CASSQPGTGGYEQYF.

The gene calls are TRBV19 and TRBJ2-2; lacking DNA, the TRBD1 call made by TCRdb goes unchecked. CDR1 is LNHDA and CDR2 is SQIVND in the germline V gene (reference sequence). The CDR3 sequence is 16 residues long. The CDR3 region is CASSNLRQVIHGELFF.

This sequence joins TRBV12-3 or TRBV12-4 and TRBJ1-2. This CDR3 contains 14 residues. The CDR3 sequence: CASSGPTRDYGYTF.

The chain joins TRBV7-9 to TRBJ2-5; there is no DNA to check the TCRdb D call of TRBD2. The CDR3 has 13 amino acids. Germline-derived CDR1 and CDR2 are SEHNR and FQNEAQ (reference sequence). The CDR3 reads CASRDSGSETQYF.

This sequence joins TRBV20-1 and TRBJ2-1. The CDR3 is 14 amino acids. Germline V gives CDR1 DFQATT, CDR2 SNEGSKA (reference sequence). CDR3 loop: CSARDKPRYNEQFF.

This sequence joins TRBV7-6 and TRBJ2-7. This CDR3 contains 13 residues. Looked up from germline, CDR1 is SGHVS and CDR2 is FNYEAQ. The CDR3 is CASSREETYEQYF.

V usage is TRBV7-8 and J usage is TRBJ1-5; TCRdb indicates TRBD1, and absent DNA this call remains unverified. This CDR3 region has 15 residues. Germline lookup yields CDR1 SGHVS and CDR2 FQNEAQ. CDR3 loop: CDSSPQGNANQPQHF.

The gene calls are TRBV29-1 and TRBJ1-1. The germline V gene encodes CDR1 SQVTM and CDR2 ANQGSEA. This CDR3 is built from 14 residues. The CDR3 sequence is CSVDGRLENTEAFF.

This chain connects TRBV19 to TRBJ2-7; TCRdb proposes TRBD2, but this gene call is untestable without DNA. The V gene's germline CDR1 is LNHDA and CDR2 SQIVND (reference sequence). The CDR3 sequence is 14 residues long. The CDR3 loop is CASSMGGSLDEQYF.

The chain joins TRBV7-9 to TRBJ2-7; TCRdb proposes TRBD1, but this gene call is untestable without DNA. Germline V lookup: CDR1 SEHNR, CDR2 FQNEAQ (reference sequence). CDR3 length: 15 amino acids. CDR3 amino acids: CASSLGQGTTYEQYF. Looking up the rest from reference TRBV7-9 and TRBJ2-7 gives the full variable domain: DTGVSQNPRHKITKRGQNVTFRCDPISEHNRLYWYRQTLGQGPEFLTYFQNEAQLEKSRLLSDRFSAERPKGSFSTLEIQRTEQGDSAMYLCASSLGQGTTYEQYFGPGTRLTVT.

The chain employs TRBV10-1 and TRBJ2-5. The CDR3 runs to 15 residues. Germline assignment: CDR1 WNHNN and CDR2 SYGVQD (reference sequence). The CDR3 reads CASSEVGGPQETQYF.